This is a list of T cell receptor beta chains from one sample in a study of cytomegalovirus exposure and HLA in healthy donors. Some clones are missing from TCRdb's copy, which holds only in-frame ones; the method was immunoSEQ multiplex PCR. The table lists over 85,000 clones, approximately 80% of them singletons, with around 3.4% in the top ten. The material sequenced was PBMCs. Every receptor here comes from a man in his forties in good health and CMV-seronegative. Each CDR3 is given with its conserved first and last residue. A D gene is named only where the DNA matches it firmly. Size tells how often a clone was seen (once, few, many) or the class of an expanded clone, and some rows leave it out.

D gene,V gene,J gene,clone size,CDR3 protein,CDR3 DNA
-,TRBV7-3,TRBJ1-6,once,CASSLYSYNSPLHF,TGTGCCAGCAGCTTATACAGTTATAATTCACCCCTCCACTTT
TRBD1,TRBV19,TRBJ2-5,-,CASSPTGGPETQYF,TGTGCCAGTAGTCCAACAGGGGGCCCGGAGACCCAGTACTTC
-,TRBV14,TRBJ2-3,-,CASSRGPRDTQYF,TGTGCCAGCAGCCGCGGGCCGAGAGATACGCAGTATTTT
TRBD1,TRBV30,TRBJ1-4,-,CAWRTGTGNEKLFF,TGTGCCTGGAGGACCGGGACAGGGAATGAAAAACTGTTTTTT
TRBD2,TRBV30,TRBJ2-1,-,CAWSLAAGFYEQFF,TGTGCCTGGAGTTTAGCAGCGGGATTCTATGAGCAGTTCTTC
-,TRBV2,TRBJ2-7,-,CASSDPVPYEQYF,TGTGCCAGCAGTGATCCAGTCCCCTACGAGCAGTACTTC
-,TRBV7-6,TRBJ1-5,-,CASNFRYNQPQHF,TGTGCCAGCAACTTCAGATATAATCAGCCCCAGCATTTT
-,TRBV19,TRBJ2-7,-,CASSILGGYEQYF,TGTGCCAGTAGTATTTTAGGGGGCTACGAGCAGTACTTC
TRBD1,TRBV4-2,TRBJ1-2,few,CASSQDTGDYGYTF,TGTGCCAGCAGCCAAGACACAGGGGATTATGGCTACACCTTC
TRBD1,TRBV28,TRBJ1-5,few,CASGQGATNQPQHF,TGTGCCAGCGGACAGGGGGCCACCAATCAGCCCCAGCATTTT
TRBD2,TRBV25-1,TRBJ2-7,few,CASSESTSGTPRPLEQYF,TGTGCCAGCAGTGAATCCACTAGCGGAACTCCAAGACCTTTGGAGCAGTACTTC